This T cell receptor (beta chain) was observed in a study of Ad26.COV2.S vaccination and SARS-CoV-2 variants. Study-wide background: Donor allocation was to the COV1001 Ad26.COV2.S trial arm. Intramuscular Ad26.COV2.S doses were given once or twice, 56 days apart.

About this clone itself: Its antigen is undetermined.

Notes on the study in general: People who got the vaccine or the placebo had similar non-spike TCR breadth.

Libraries were prepared by immunoSEQ multiplex PCR; TCRdb keeps only in-frame clonotypes and omits some of them. The sample contains more than 400,000 clones, 90% of which appear only once. Sample treatment: some 19 received Ad26.COV2.S at low or high dose, single or two shots; roughly 5 received placebo; per-sample allocation not given. Sampling was done on day 63 after the first vaccine or placebo injection. This material consisted of peripheral blood, taken in a trial of Ad26.COV2.S vaccine versus placebo. This receptor was obtained from a person aged 18-60 years who received the Ad26.COV2.S COVID-19 vaccine or a placebo.

The CDR3 region has the DNA TGCGCCAGCAGCCAAGATCGGCGGCAGGGTAGCACAGATACGCAGTATTTT. Its translation is CASSQDRRQGSTDTQYF. The chain recombines TRBV4-3 with TRBJ2-3, with D possibly matching TRBD1 (5 bases). The germline V gene encodes CDR1 LGHNA and CDR2 YSLEER. V was clipped by 0 bases and J by 0 bases, with 13 bases between them. The CDR3 consists of 17 residues.